This TCR beta chain was sequenced during a study of multiple sclerosis patients with progressive multifocal leukoencephalopathy. Broader study findings: It is unclear whether the findings reflect JC virus infection or general immunocompromise. At PML onset, no shared TRBV or TRBJ gene usage was seen.

The assay was immunoSEQ multiplex PCR, and TCRdb's table has in-frame clones only and misses some. The table shows 20,000 to 30,000 clones, with 75% to 95% occurring only once. The CDR3 covers 17 residues. V shed 2 bases, J shed 5 bases, and the junction held 8 bases outside the gene matches. Germline V gene data show CDR1 as SGHTA and CDR2 as FQGTGA. This clone was seen a handful of times. Its antigen is currently unknown. Sample time point: approximately 12 months of natalizumab therapy. Prior interferon beta treatment was universal, and the PML patients were all female. T1 marks 6 months and T2 marks 12 months of natalizumab therapy.

This TCR came from a man aged 25 to 40 with multiple sclerosis. Sequenced material: PBMCs, taken from a patient treated with natalizumab. The chain carries TRBV7-3 and TRBJ2-2, with 10 nucleotides matching TRBD1. CDR3 nucleotide sequence: TGTGCCAGCAGCTTATCGACGGGGGACAGGGGAACCGGGGAGCTGTTTTTT. Translation: CASSLSTGDRGTGELFF.